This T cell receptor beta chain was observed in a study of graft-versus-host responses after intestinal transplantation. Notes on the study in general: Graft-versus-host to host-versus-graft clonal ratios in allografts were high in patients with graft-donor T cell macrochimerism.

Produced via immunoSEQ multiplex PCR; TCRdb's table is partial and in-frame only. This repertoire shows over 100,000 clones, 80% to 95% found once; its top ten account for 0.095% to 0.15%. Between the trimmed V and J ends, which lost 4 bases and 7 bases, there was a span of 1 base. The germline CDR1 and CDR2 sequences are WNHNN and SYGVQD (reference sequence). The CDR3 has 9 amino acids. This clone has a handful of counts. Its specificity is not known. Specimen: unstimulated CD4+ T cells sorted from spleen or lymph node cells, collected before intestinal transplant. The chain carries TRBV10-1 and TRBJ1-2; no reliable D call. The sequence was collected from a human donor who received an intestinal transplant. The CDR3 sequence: CASSVGYTF. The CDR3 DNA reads TGCGCCAGCAGTGTTGGCTACACCTTC.